This TCR beta chain emerged from a study of cytomegalovirus exposure and HLA in healthy donors. This clone was found a few times. The V gene end was trimmed by 4 bases and the J gene end by 7 bases; junction bases not matched to a gene: 3. Germline V gives CDR1 SGHRS, CDR2 YFSETQ. CDR3 length equals 14 residues. PCR primers comprised 60 Vbeta and 13 Jbeta primers. This table comes from immunoSEQ multiplex PCR, and its TCRdb copy is limited to in-frame clones, with some not included. Of about 140,000 clones listed, approximately 8.9% are singletons. Input material: PBMCs. The sequence was collected from a woman in her thirties or forties in good health and CMV-seropositive. The chain uses TRBV5-1 and TRBJ1-4, with 11 bases that match TRBD1. As DNA, the CDR3 is TGCGCCAGCAGCCGTGGACAGGGGGCTGAAAAACTGTTTTTT. It is translated as CASSRGQGAEKLFF.